Listed below are T cell receptor beta chains from one sample, sequenced in a study of human T cells and chemical hapten exposure. From the RACE reads, TCRdb called clonotypes with MiXCR, one entry per CDR3 protein. The sample contains more than 90,000 distinct CDR3 sequences, roughly a tenth of which appear only once. Sequenced here: whole blood, sampled in connection with sensitization to the hapten diphenylcyclopropenone (DPC). These receptors all come from a man in his forties or fifties with alopecia areata. Some clones in this sample may be carry-over from other donors' samples. Both conserved end residues are part of each CDR3. The D gene is left open where the match is weak. Expanded clones are given a class, and other clones once, few, many or no size at all.

j_call cdr3_length v_call d_call clone_size cdr3_nt cdr3_aa
TRBJ1-4 15 TRBV18 . few TGTGCCAGCTCACCACCGGAGGGATCGGGTGAAAAACTGTTTTTT CASSPPEGSGEKLFF
TRBJ2-7 13 TRBV28 . few TGTGCCAGCAGTTTTTTGGGGGTCCACGAGCAGTACTTC CASSFLGVHEQYF
TRBJ2-3 15 TRBV5-4 . few TGTGCCAGCAGCGGGCGTATCGCTAGCACAGATACGCAGTATTTT CASSGRIASTDTQYF
TRBJ1-5 15 TRBV2 TRBD1 many TGTGCCAGCACGGGTGGGGACAGTGGCAATCAGCCCCAGCATTTT CASTGGDSGNQPQHF
TRBJ2-1 14 TRBV11-2 . . TGTGCCAGCACCTCGGACATATTACCCCTTGAGCAGTTCTTC CASTSDILPLEQFF
TRBJ2-3 15 TRBV2 TRBD2 . TGTGCCAGCAGTGCCCCCGGCGGGAGGGGGGATACGCAGTATTTT CASSAPGGRGDTQYF
TRBJ2-6 14 TRBV12-3/TRBV12-4 . few TGTGCCAGTATGGACGGCTCTGGGGCCAACGTCCTGACTTTC CASMDGSGANVLTF
TRBJ2-7 14 TRBV27 TRBD2 many TGTGCCAGCACCGAAAGGGGGACTAGTCACGAGCAGTACTTC CASTERGTSHEQYF
TRBJ1-1 13 TRBV5-1 . many TGCGCCAGCAGCTTAAAAGGGGTCGCTGAAGCTTTCTTT CASSLKGVAEAFF
TRBJ1-2 12 TRBV6-2/TRBV6-3 . many TGTGCCAGCTCCCAGGGGACGGATGGCTACACCTTC CASSQGTDGYTF
TRBJ1-2 14 TRBV7-2 . many TGTGCCAGCACCTCATCTAGAGTGATGTATGGCTACACCTTC CASTSSRVMYGYTF
TRBJ1-2 15 TRBV7-2 TRBD1 . TGTGCCAGCAGCTTACCAGGGGGCCCTAACTATGCCTACACCTTC CASSLPGGPNYAYTF
TRBJ1-5 18 TRBV7-8 . many TGTGCCAGCAGCTCCCAATATGGACTTATTTATAGCAATCAGCCCCAGCATTTT CASSSQYGLIYSNQPQHF
TRBJ2-3 13 TRBV10-3 . few TGTGCCATCACCCCGGGGGTCACAGATACGCAGTATTTT CAITPGVTDTQYF
TRBJ2-1 15 TRBV20-1 . few TGCAGTGCTAGAGATTCCGGGGCCGCCTACAATGAGCAGTTCTTC CSARDSGAAYNEQFF
TRBJ1-2 13 TRBV18 . many TGTGCCAGCTCACCACCGAGCCACTATGGCTACACCTTC CASSPPSHYGYTF
TRBJ2-6 15 TRBV28 . few TGTGCCAGCAGTCAACACCTCTCTGGGGCCAACGTCCTGACTTTC CASSQHLSGANVLTF
TRBJ2-1 15 TRBV12-3/TRBV12-4 TRBD2 . TGTGCCAGCAGTTTAATAGCGGGCGGATACAATGAGCAGTTCTTC CASSLIAGGYNEQFF
TRBJ2-1 12 TRBV29-1 . few TGCAGCGTTGTGGGGGCCAACAATGAGCAGTTCTTC CSVVGANNEQFF
TRBJ1-4 15 TRBV6-1 . many TGTGCCAGCAGTGCGCCACGACCCATCCTGGAAAAACTGTTTTTT CASSAPRPILEKLFF
TRBJ2-5 12 TRBV29-1 . few TGCAGCGTTGACGGGGGACTCGAGACCCAGTACTTC CSVDGGLETQYF
TRBJ1-1 17 TRBV27 TRBD1 . TGTGCCAGCAGTCCTCCTAGTGCCGGGACAGGGAGGGCTGAAGCTTTCTTT CASSPPSAGTGRAEAFF
TRBJ2-2 13 TRBV6-2/TRBV6-3 . few TGTGCCAGCAGTTATGTGAACACCGGGGAGCTGTTTTTT CASSYVNTGELFF
TRBJ1-5 14 TRBV12-3/TRBV12-4 TRBD1 . TGTGCCAGCAGTAAACAGGGGGGGAATCAGCCCCAGCATTTT CASSKQGGNQPQHF
TRBJ2-5 13 TRBV29-1 . few TGCAGCTCCCGGACTCCCCGGCAAGAGACCCAGTACTTC CSSRTPRQETQYF
TRBJ2-3 14 TRBV7-2 . many TGTGCCAGCAGCTTAGACCCCTTGTTGGATACGCAGTATTTT CASSLDPLLDTQYF
TRBJ2-7 15 TRBV5-1 TRBD1 . TGCGCCAGCAGCTCGACAGGGGTTGGTACCTACGAGCAGTACTTC CASSSTGVGTYEQYF
TRBJ1-1 15 TRBV12-3/TRBV12-4 . many TGTGCCAGCAGTACCGCAAGAAACCTGAACACTGAAGCTTTCTTT CASSTARNLNTEAFF
TRBJ2-7 18 TRBV6-2/TRBV6-3 TRBD2 few TGTGCCAGCAGTTACTCGAAGACTAGCGGGAGGGGCGCCTACGAGCAGTACTTC CASSYSKTSGRGAYEQYF
TRBJ1-1 13 TRBV7-2 . . TGTGCCAGCAGCTTAGGTCACAACACTGAAGCTTTCTTT CASSLGHNTEAFF
TRBJ1-4 14 TRBV10-3 TRBD1 . TGTGCCATCAGAGGGGACAGAAATAATGAAAAACTGTTTTTT CAIRGDRNNEKLFF
TRBJ1-2 14 TRBV20-1 . . TGCAGTGCTAGGCCCACGGGTCGGGACTATGGCTACACCTTC CSARPTGRDYGYTF
TRBJ2-5 11 TRBV15 . few TGTGCCACCAGCAATCAAGAGACCCAGTACTTC CATSNQETQYF
TRBJ2-7 15 TRBV27 TRBD1 . TGTGCCAGCAGTTTCGCGGGACAGGTGTCAGTGGAGCAGTACTTC CASSFAGQVSVEQYF
TRBJ1-3 15 TRBV19 TRBD1 . TGTGCCTGCGGCTCCCGGACAGGCTCTGGAAACACCATATATTTT CACGSRTGSGNTIYF
TRBJ2-1 14 TRBV7-9 . few TGTGCCAGCAGCTTATATGTGGGGTACAATGAGCAGTTCTTC CASSLYVGYNEQFF
TRBJ1-3 14 TRBV14 TRBD1 . TGTGCCAGCAGACCACAGGGGTCGAGAAACACCATATATTTT CASRPQGSRNTIYF
TRBJ1-1 15 TRBV20-1 TRBD1 . TGCAGTGCTAGAGATCCCGACAGGGGGTGGCCTGAAGCTTTCTTT CSARDPDRGWPEAFF
TRBJ2-5 15 TRBV2 TRBD2 many TGTGCCAGCAGCGGACTAGCGGGAGAAGAAGAGACCCAGTACTTC CASSGLAGEEETQYF
TRBJ1-6 14 TRBV28 TRBD1 . TGTGCCAGCAGTCAACCCGGACAGGGGCGGCCCCTCCACTTT CASSQPGQGRPLHF
TRBJ2-3 15 TRBV7-9 TRBD1 few TGTGCCAGCAGCTTGGGACAGGGGTTCACAGATACGCAGTATTTT CASSLGQGFTDTQYF
TRBJ1-5 12 TRBV28 . many TGTGCCAGCAGCGGAGTTAATCAGCCCCAGCATTTT CASSGVNQPQHF
TRBJ2-2 13 TRBV5-1 . few TGCGCCAGCAGCTTGGCGAGTTCCGGGGAGCTGTTTTTT CASSLASSGELFF
TRBJ1-2 20 TRBV6-5 TRBD1 few TGTGCCAGCCGCCTTCTTGGGGCAGGGGGCTCGATGGGGCGGGAATATGGCTACACCTTC CASRLLGAGGSMGREYGYTF
TRBJ1-1 11 TRBV28 . few TGTGCCAGCAGTGCAGGGGTTGAAGCTTTCTTT CASSAGVEAFF
TRBJ1-1 14 TRBV5-8 . . TGTGCCAGCAGCCCCAGCGATCATTACACTGAAGCTTTCTTT CASSPSDHYTEAFF
TRBJ2-2 14 TRBV28 . . TGTGCCAGCAGTTTATCAAGAGACACCGGGGAGCTGTTTTTT CASSLSRDTGELFF
TRBJ2-3 15 TRBV10-3 . . TGTGCCATCAGTGTTCAGGGCACTAGCACAGATACGCAGTATTTT CAISVQGTSTDTQYF
TRBJ2-3 16 TRBV2 TRBD2 many TGTGCCAGCAGTGGGACTAGCGGGATTGGCACAGATACGCAGTATTTT CASSGTSGIGTDTQYF
TRBJ2-3 17 TRBV6-2/TRBV6-3 . . TGTGCCAGCAGTTACGGCGGGAGCAGGGGGCGCGGAGATACGCAGTATTTT CASSYGGSRGRGDTQYF
TRBJ1-1 13 TRBV12-3/TRBV12-4 . many TGTGCCAGCAGTTCCAATTTCAACACTGAAGCTTTCTTT CASSSNFNTEAFF
TRBJ1-5 15 TRBV7-2 TRBD1 few TGTGCCAGCAGCTTAGATGGACAGGGAGGTCAGCCCCAGCATTTT CASSLDGQGGQPQHF
TRBJ1-3 17 TRBV6-2/TRBV6-3 TRBD1 many TGTGCCAGCAGTTACCAACCGGGACAGAACTCTGGAAACACCATATATTTT CASSYQPGQNSGNTIYF
TRBJ2-3 18 TRBV7-2 TRBD1 . TGTGCCAGCAGCTCACGATTCACCGGGACAGGGAGCACAGATACGCAGTATTTT CASSSRFTGTGSTDTQYF